Below, 23 T cell receptor beta chains from the same sample are listed, as sequenced in a study of T-cell reconstitution after alpha-beta-depleted transplantation in children. Unique molecular identifiers were used to barcode this TCRbeta library. MiXCR, run by TCRdb on the PCR reads, gives a single entry per CDR3 protein. The sample lists approximately 640,000 distinct CDR3 sequences, about 15% occurring once. Specimen: PBMCs from the stem cell graft donor, collected from the stem cell graft. The receptors derive from a human donor who donated a stem cell graft to a child with acute myeloid leukemia.

Many counts were recorded for this clonotype. The CDR3 loop is CSAQDRVDEQFF. CDR3 coding DNA: TGCAGTGCTCAGGACAGGGTTGATGAGCAGTTCTTC. The V and J genes are TRBV20-1 and TRBJ2-1; TRBD1 agrees at 8 bases. CDR3 length: 12 amino acids. With V trimmed by 5 bases and J by 8 bases, 5 bases remained unmatched. Germline CDR1 is DFQATT and CDR2 is SNEGSKA (reference sequence).

This clonotype has ten or more counts. The chain joins TRBV20-1 to TRBJ1-5; weak D call: TRBD1 (6 bases). V was shortened by 2 bases and J by 3 bases, with 14 bases between the two germline ends. This CDR3 region has 15 residues. From germline, CDR1 is DFQATT and CDR2 SNEGSKA (reference sequence). The chain's CDR3 is CSARPTGRPNQPQHF. Here the CDR3 DNA reads TGCAGTGCTAGACCCACAGGGCGACCCAATCAGCCCCAGCATTTT.

This chain's CDR3 is CASSATNEQFF. The CDR3 nucleotides read TGTGCCAGCAGCGCAACGAATGAGCAGTTCTTC. This chain links TRBV11-2 with TRBJ2-1, with D hard to call. The CDR3 runs to 11 residues. Germline V gene data show CDR1 as SGHAT and CDR2 as FQNNGV. V was shortened by 5 bases and J by 7 bases, with 6 bases between the two germline ends.

This clonotype appeared many times. V gene TRBV20-1 combines with J gene TRBJ2-2; 7 positions agree with TRBD1. The germline V gene has CDR1 DFQATT and CDR2 SNEGSKA (reference sequence). Trimming took 6 bases from V and 1 from J; bases not matched to a gene: 5. CDR3 length: 14 amino acids. Here the CDR3 reads CSAKGAVNTGELFF. The CDR3 bases are TGCAGTGCCAAGGGGGCCGTGAACACCGGGGAGCTGTTTTTT.

This clonotype was picked up a small number of times. The chain combines TRBV20-1 with TRBJ2-3, with D maybe TRBD1 (6 bases). The CDR3 is made up of 13 amino acids. In germline, CDR1 is DFQATT, CDR2 SNEGSKA (reference sequence). CDR3 DNA sequence: TGCAGCGTTCGGCAGGGGCCCACAGATACGCAGTATTTT. Amino acids: CSVRQGPTDTQYF.

This clonotype showed up many times. V is TRBV20-1 and J is TRBJ1-1; D gene uncertain. The CDR3 loop spans 13 amino acids. Germline V gene sequence: CDR1 DFQATT, CDR2 SNEGSKA (reference sequence). The V end lost 3 bases, the J end lost 1 base, and 9 bases lay between the germline ends. For the CDR3, the DNA is TGCAGTGCTAGTTACTCAGCGAACACTGAAGCTTTCTTT. Protein product: CSASYSANTEAFF.

This clonotype has ten or more counts. This sequence joins TRBV7-2 and TRBJ1-1; D is possibly TRBD1 (6 bases). CDR1 is SGHTA and CDR2 is FQGNSA in the germline V gene. The CDR3 consists of 13 residues. V gave up 7 bases and J gave up 5 bases, with 14 bases separating them. The CDR3 bases are TGTGCCAGCACCACAGGGTCGCGGACTGAAGCTTTCTTT. Encoded protein: CASTTGSRTEAFF.

CDR3 DNA sequence: TGTGCCAGCAGCCGTTGGGGGAGCAATTCGGCCAAAAACATTCAGTACTTC. As protein: CASSRWGSNSAKNIQYF. The J gene is TRBJ2-4, the V gene TRBV7-6; D is perhaps TRBD1 or TRBD2 (5 bases each). Trimming stripped 5 bases from V and 1 base from J, with 18 bases between. CDR3 size: 17 residues. Germline V gives CDR1 SGHVS, CDR2 FNYEAQ.

This clonotype was seen many times. J is TRBJ2-1 and V is TRBV5-6; either TRBD1 or TRBD2 may supply D (5 bases each). CDR3 size: 15 residues. CDR1 SGHDT and CDR2 YYEEEE come from the germline V gene. The V end lost 4 bases, the J end lost 7 bases, and 18 bases lay between the germline ends. This chain's CDR3 is CASSPRWGRGNEQFF. The CDR3, as DNA: TGTGCCAGCAGCCCGCGATGGGGCCGAGGGAATGAGCAGTTCTTC.

There are many counts of this clonotype. Here the CDR3 DNA reads TGCAGTGCTAGAGACCGGACTGGCGACCCTAGGACCCAGTACTTC. Its protein product is CSARDRTGDPRTQYF. The chain uses TRBV20-1 and TRBJ2-5; possibly TRBD2 for D (5 bases). Trimming pared 0 bases from V and 7 bases from J, leaving 18 bases between. In germline, CDR1 is DFQATT, CDR2 SNEGSKA (reference sequence). The CDR3 has 15 amino acids.

The rearrangement joins TRBV7-8 to TRBJ2-7; tentatively, D is TRBD2 (6 bases). CDR1 is SGHVS and CDR2 is FQNEAQ in the germline V gene. The CDR3 has 15 amino acids. Trimming removed 4 bases at V and 4 bases at J, with 17 bases between. CDR3 DNA: TGTGCCAGCAGCTCGCAGGGAGGAACAGTGTACGAGCAGTACTTC. This gives the protein CASSSQGGTVYEQYF.

This clonotype was seen repeatedly, ten times or more. The gene calls are TRBV24-1 and TRBJ2-1, with 10 bases lining up with TRBD2. The CDR3 runs to 15 residues. Germline assignment: CDR1 KGHDR and CDR2 SFDVKD. Trimming removed 10 bases from V and 7 bases from J; junction bases left unmatched: 12. CDR3 region: CATSISGGSYNEQFF. For the CDR3, the DNA is TGTGCCACTTCCATTAGCGGGGGGTCTTATAATGAGCAGTTCTTC.

The chain employs TRBV7-2 and TRBJ1-6, with TRBD1 matching 7 bases. The CDR3 is made up of 13 amino acids. CDR1 SGHTA and CDR2 FQGNSA come from the germline V gene. Trimming at V came to 5 bases and at J to 9 bases, leaving 4 bases not matched to a gene. Written as DNA, the CDR3 is TGTGCCAGCAGCCCCGACAGGGCTTCACCCCTCCACTTT. It encodes CASSPDRASPLHF.

This clonotype was counted ten times or more. The rearrangement links TRBV2 to TRBJ2-3, with D perhaps matching TRBD1 (5 bases). Germline V gene sequence: CDR1 SNHLY, CDR2 FYNNEI. CDR3 length: 16 residues. Trimming removed 6 bases from V and 2 bases from J, with 18 bases in between. The CDR3 spells CASRKATVGPTDTQYF. For the CDR3, the DNA is TGTGCCAGCAGGAAGGCGACAGTGGGTCCCACAGATACGCAGTATTTT.

The rearrangement uses TRBV20-1 and TRBJ1-5; possible D gene TRBD1, 5 bases. V lost 6 bases, J lost 5 bases, and 14 bases lay in between. The germline V gene encodes CDR1 DFQATT and CDR2 SNEGSKA (reference sequence). The CDR3 extends over 13 amino acids. CDR3 loop: CSAEAGRDQPQHF. The CDR3 bases are TGCAGTGCCGAGGCAGGGCGGGATCAGCCCCAGCATTTT.

This clonotype has a count of ten or more. The CDR3 DNA sequence: TGCAGCGTGGGACAGATCCTACCCCGAGAGACCCAGTACTTC. This gives the protein CSVGQILPRETQYF. The V gene is TRBV29-1, the J gene TRBJ2-5; the match to TRBD1 covers 7 bases. There are 14 residues in the CDR3. CDR1 is SQVTM and CDR2 is ANQGSEA in the germline V gene. V lost 6 bases to trimming and J lost 4 bases; unmatched junction nucleotides: 11.

Ten or more counts support this clonotype. The chain joins TRBV5-1 to TRBJ1-2; D may be TRBD1 (6 bases). Germline loops: CDR1 SGHRS, CDR2 YFSETQ. The CDR3 totals 12 residues. V was shortened by 3 bases and J by 6 bases, with 9 bases between the two germline ends. DNA of the CDR3: TGCGCCAGCAGCTCAGGGGCCGATGGCTACACCTTC. Its translation is CASSSGADGYTF.

As to this clonotype: Being one base from a much bigger clone, this may be a read error. J is TRBJ2-5 and V is TRBV6-7; TRBD1 might be the D (5 bases). TRBV6-7 belongs to the ORF category, with a function that is uncertain. This CDR3 region has 14 residues. V lost 2 bases and J lost 1, with 8 bases in between. The CDR3 region has the DNA TGTGCCAGCAGTTACGTGGGGCCCCAAGAGACCCAGTACTTC. Translated: CASSYVGPQETQYF.

This clonotype was seen at least ten times. This chain links TRBV7-2 with TRBJ2-5; D remains ambiguous. The CDR3 is made up of 16 amino acids. The V end lost 5 bases, the J end lost 0 bases, and 16 bases lay between the germline ends. From germline, CDR1 is SGHTA and CDR2 FQGNSA. The CDR3 sequence is CASSPGWPQDQETQYF. The CDR3 region has the DNA TGTGCCAGCAGCCCTGGATGGCCGCAAGACCAAGAGACCCAGTACTTC.

The table lists this clonotype with a few counts. J is TRBJ2-5 and V is TRBV12-3 or TRBV12-4; 14 nucleotides align to TRBD2. This CDR3 comprises 16 residues. The V and J ends lost 5 bases and 5 bases, in that order; junction bases with no gene match: 7. CDR3 sequence reads: CASSTGTSGGTETQYF. In nucleotides, the CDR3 is TGTGCCAGCAGTACCGGGACTAGCGGGGGCACGGAGACCCAGTACTTC.

This clonotype was seen many times. The CDR3 region is CASSLFSNQPQHF. The CDR3 nucleotides read TGTGCCAGCAGTTTGTTCAGCAATCAGCCCCAGCATTTT. The chain joins TRBV12-3 or TRBV12-4 to TRBJ1-5; unclear D gene. With 3 bases removed from V and 1 base from J, the gap between germline ends came to 4 bases. This CDR3 has 13 residues.

Only a few counts were recorded for this clonotype. The chain recombines TRBV5-5 with TRBJ1-1, with D hard to call. The CDR3 spans 12 residues. Per germline, CDR1 SGHKS and CDR2 YYEKEE (reference sequence). V was clipped by 5 bases and J by 4 bases, with 9 bases between them. The CDR3 sequence: CASSYDGTEAFF. In DNA, the CDR3 is TGTGCCAGCAGTTATGACGGCACTGAAGCTTTCTTT. Supplemented by reference TRBV5-5 and TRBJ1-1, the full variable domain reads DAGVTQSPTHLIKTRGQQVTLRCSPISGHKSVSWYQQVLGQGPQFIFQYYEKEERGRGNFPDRFSARQFPNYSSELNVNALLLGDSALYLCASSYDGTEAFFGQGTRLTVV.

There are many counts of this clonotype. This chain joins TRBV20-1 and TRBJ1-4, with 7 bases matching TRBD1. The V gene's germline CDR1 is DFQATT and CDR2 SNEGSKA (reference sequence). This CDR3 spans 15 amino acids. V was clipped by 2 bases and J by 4 bases; unmatched bases: 7. The CDR3 coding sequence is TGCAGTGCTAGACGTGAGGGGGCCCGTAATGAAAAACTGTTTTTT. Amino acids: CSARREGARNEKLFF.